The clone carrying this T cell receptor beta chain was observed a handful of times. The sample is drawn from a study of PD-1 blockade in classical Hodgkin lymphoma. The J segment lost 1 base and the V segment lost 4 bases, leaving 7 bases of the junction unmatched. Germline CDR1 and CDR2: SGHRS and YFSETQ. The CDR3 has 18 residues. The table came from immunoSEQ multiplex PCR; TCRdb's copy has only in-frame clones and leaves some out. This sample yields around 45,000 clones, of which approximately 70% are seen a single time; 2.5% to 3.5% belongs to the top ten. There was relapse after autologous stem cell transplantation in every patient, and there was variation in brentuximab vedotin exposure.

The source of this sequence is a human donor with classical Hodgkin lymphoma. The gene calls are TRBV5-1 and TRBJ2-2; TRBD2 matches 13 bases. This specimen consisted of peripheral blood mononuclear cells (PBMCs), obtained before the second cycle of nivolumab. The CDR3 region is CASSVGLAGVLNTGELFF. In DNA form, the CDR3 reads TGCGCCAGCAGCGTCGGACTAGCGGGAGTGCTGAACACCGGGGAGCTGTTTTTT.